These 12 T cell receptor beta chains were sequenced from one sample in a study of T cell changes during pregnancy in multiple sclerosis. Profiling relied on immunoSEQ multiplex PCR, and the TCRdb table lists in-frame clones only, not all of them. The sample lists 9,500 to 15,000 clones; 85% to 90% were seen once. Source: CD8+ T cells from peripheral blood mononuclear cells, taken in the second trimester of pregnancy. These TCRs come from a female donor in good health, enrolled as a control in a pregnancy study.

J is TRBJ2-7 and V is TRBV4-2; 8 bases align to TRBD1. The CDR3 covers 18 residues. The V gene's germline CDR1 is LGHNA and CDR2 YNFKEQ. Germline trimming cut 0 bases from V and 3 bases from J; bases unmatched to any gene: 13. CDR3 nucleotide sequence: TGTGCCAGCAGCCAAGATTGGGGGGCCGGGACAGGCCTCTACGAGCAGTACTTC. Translation: CASSQDWGAGTGLYEQYF.

The genes are TRBV6-1 and TRBJ1-1; D is perhaps TRBD1 (5 bases). Trimming left V 8 bases short and J 2 bases short, with 18 bases between. Germline CDR1 and CDR2: MNHNS and SASEGT. The CDR3 runs to 15 residues. As DNA, the CDR3 is TGTGCCAGCCCTGCAGGGCCACAGACAAACACTGAAGCTTTCTTT. Residues: CASPAGPQTNTEAFF.

This sequence joins TRBV4-1 and TRBJ2-4; D is unclear. The CDR3 length is 13 residues. V lost 1 base, J lost 11 bases, and 12 bases lay in between. CDR1 is MGHRA and CDR2 is YSYEKL in the germline V gene. In DNA form, the CDR3 reads TGCGCCAGCAGCCAAGGGAGTCCCGGCCTTCAGTACTTC. It specifies CASSQGSPGLQYF.

This clone was detected once. The chain combines TRBV13 with TRBJ2-7, with 11 bases aligning to TRBD1. The J segment lost 2 bases and the V segment lost 0 bases, leaving 0 bases of the junction unmatched. Germline V gene sequence: CDR1 PRHDT, CDR2 FYEKMQ (reference sequence). CDR3 length: 15 residues. The CDR3 loop is CASSLGGQGAYEQYF. The CDR3 bases are TGTGCCAGCAGCTTAGGGGGACAGGGGGCCTACGAGCAGTACTTC.

The rearrangement uses TRBV30 and TRBJ1-1, with TRBD1 as a possible D gene (5 bases). The CDR3 has 11 residues. Trimming left V 3 bases short and J 8 bases short, with 10 bases between. From germline, CDR1 is GTSNPN and CDR2 SVGIG (reference sequence). CDR3 in amino acids: CAWRWGDEAFF. As DNA, the CDR3 is TGTGCCTGGAGGTGGGGGGACGAAGCTTTCTTT.

A few counts support this clone. The rearrangement uses TRBV28 and TRBJ1-1; D gene ambiguous. The ends were cut back, 6 bases at V and 3 bases at J, with 11 bases in the middle. Germline V CDR1 and CDR2: MDHEN, SYDVKM. CDR3 length: 13 amino acids. The CDR3 loop is CASRLGLYTEAFF. The CDR3, as DNA: TGTGCCAGCAGGTTAGGGCTGTACACTGAAGCTTTCTTT.

The V gene is TRBV9, the J gene TRBJ1-1, with D possibly TRBD1 on 5 matching bases. Trimming shortened V by 4 bases and J by 5 bases, and 15 bases separated the two germline ends. From germline, CDR1 is SGDLS and CDR2 YYNGEE. The CDR3 covers 14 residues. The CDR3 here is CASSSGGEETEAFF. The CDR3 DNA reads as TGTGCCAGCAGCTCGGGGGGGGAAGAAACTGAAGCTTTCTTT.

The chain employs TRBV29-1 and TRBJ1-1; possible D gene TRBD1, 5 bases. V dropped 7 bases and J dropped 5 bases, with 11 bases sitting between them. Per the germline V gene, CDR1 is SQVTM and CDR2 is ANQGSEA. The CDR3 totals 11 residues. The CDR3: CSGNGGTEAFF. The CDR3 coding sequence is TGCAGCGGAAACGGGGGGACTGAAGCTTTCTTT.

The rearrangement uses TRBV2 and TRBJ1-1, with a tentative D call TRBD1 (5 bases). V was cut by 5 bases and J by 5 bases, with 12 bases left in between. The CDR3 totals 13 residues. The germline gives CDR1 SNHLY, CDR2 FYNNEI. The CDR3 sequence: CASSISEGTEAFF. The CDR3 DNA reads as TGTGCCAGCAGTATTTCGGAGGGGACTGAAGCTTTCTTT.

Only one count was recorded for this clone. V is TRBV7-8 and J is TRBJ2-1, with a tentative D call TRBD2 (5 bases). Germline V gene sequence: CDR1 SGHVS, CDR2 FQNEAQ. The CDR3 has 12 amino acids. V lost 1 base to trimming and J lost 7 bases, with 5 bases between them. CDR3 nucleotide sequence: TGTGCCAGCAGCTTAGGGGAGAATGAGCAGTTCTTC. Protein product: CASSLGENEQFF.

The chain couples TRBV11-3 to TRBJ1-4, with 9 bases matching TRBD1. The CDR3 has 16 residues. Per the germline V gene, CDR1 is SGHNT and CDR2 is YENEEA. With 1 base clipped from V and 8 bases from J, the junction kept 8 bases outside the gene matches. Here the CDR3 reads CASSLVMGTGLEKLFF. The CDR3 DNA follows: TGTGCCAGCAGCTTAGTAATGGGGACAGGGCTCGAAAAACTGTTTTTT.

This chain joins TRBV11-2 and TRBJ1-4; 12 bases match TRBD1. Germline values: CDR1 SGHAT, CDR2 FQNNGV. Germline trimming cut 5 bases from V and 9 bases from J; bases unmatched to any gene: 7. The CDR3 extends over 15 amino acids. CDR3 in DNA: TGTGCCAGCAGCCGTTTCAGGGACAGGGGGCAAAAACTGTTTTTT. It yields the protein CASSRFRDRGQKLFF.